These 27 T cell receptor beta chains were all obtained from the same sample, sequenced in a study of blood T cells in healthy people across ages. For the second PCR, which ran for roughly 6 to 11 cycles, a sample-barcoded 5' primer and a J-beta primer mix were used. TCRdb reprocessed the 5' RACE reads with MiXCR, giving one entry per CDR3 protein. This sample has some 800,000 distinct CDR3 sequences, with approximately 25% found just once. Another study also made use of these data, one on T cells of mothers and their children.

Source material: blood. The origin of the receptors is a boy younger than 18 in good health.

This clonotype was seen a handful of times. The chain joins TRBV3-1 to TRBJ2-5; 11 bases align to TRBD2. The J call may be faulty, since TRBJ2-7 better matches the DNA end. CDR3 length equals 19 residues. The germline V gene has CDR1 LGHDT and CDR2 YNNKEL (reference sequence). CDR3 region: CASSQVGPSSGRSSYEQYF. CDR3 sequence (DNA): TGTGCCAGCAGCCAAGTGGGACCTTCTAGCGGGAGGAGCTCCTACGAGCAGTACTTC.

This clonotype was found a few times. V and J are TRBV4-3 and TRBJ1-1; no reliable D call. Germline CDR1 is LGHNA and CDR2 is YSLEER. Trimming left V 5 bases short and J 4 bases short, with 11 bases between. The CDR3 runs to 13 residues. DNA for the CDR3: TGCGCCAGCAGCTTAACACGGGGCACTGAAGCTTTCTTT. It translates to CASSLTRGTEAFF.

This chain uses TRBV3-1 with TRBJ1-5, with TRBD1 matching 12 bases. Looked up from germline, CDR1 is LGHDT and CDR2 is YNNKEL (reference sequence). V gave up 4 bases and J gave up 2 bases; unmatched junction bases: 12. The CDR3 runs 19 residues. The CDR3 DNA sequence: TGTGCCAGCAGCCGCTCGGGACAGGGGGCTGGCTATGGCAATCAGCCCCAGCATTTT. Translation gives CASSRSGQGAGYGNQPQHF.

The rearrangement joins TRBV28 to TRBJ2-3; no firm D call. The CDR3 is made up of 12 amino acids. Germline CDR1 and CDR2: MDHEN and SYDVKM. V lost 6 bases, J lost 5 bases, and 9 bases lay in between. As DNA, the CDR3 is TGTGCCAGCAGGGATAATTTAGATACGCAGTATTTT. Translation: CASRDNLDTQYF. Full variable domain (rest looked up from reference TRBV28 and TRBJ2-3): DVKVTQSSRYLVKRTGEKVFLECVQDMDHENMFWYRQDPGLGLRLIYFSYDVKMKEKGDIPEGYSVSREKKERFSLILESASTNQTSMYLCASRDNLDTQYFGPGTRLTVL.

This clonotype was found a few times. This chain uses TRBV12-3 or TRBV12-4 with TRBJ2-3; a possible D gene is TRBD1 (6 bases). CDR3 length equals 14 residues. Trimming stripped 6 bases from V and 0 bases from J, with 10 bases between. CDR3 nucleotide sequence: TGTGCCAGCAGCCATACAGGGAGCACAGATACGCAGTATTTT. As protein: CASSHTGSTDTQYF.

This chain uses TRBV6-1 with TRBJ1-5, with 8 bases identical to TRBD1. The junction had 9 bases not matched to a gene; V was cut back by 8 bases and J by 0 bases. CDR1 and CDR2 from the germline V gene are MNHNS and SASEGT. The CDR3 has 16 residues. This CDR3 reads CASGQGNVYSNQPQHF. As DNA, the CDR3 is TGTGCCAGCGGACAGGGAAATGTGTATAGCAATCAGCCCCAGCATTTT.

The chain is built from TRBV13 and TRBJ1-4; no definite D call. CDR3 size: 15 residues. Trimming took 4 bases from V and 3 from J, leaving 12 bases between them. The germline gives CDR1 PRHDT, CDR2 FYEKMQ (reference sequence). The CDR3 bases are TGTGCCAGCAGCTCCGATGGCGGGGCTAATGAAAAACTGTTTTTT. It encodes CASSSDGGANEKLFF.

The V and J genes are TRBV29-1 and TRBJ2-2; 9 bases match TRBD2. The CDR3 sequence is 15 residues long. The trim removed 4 bases at V and 3 bases at J, leaving 6 bases unmatched. Per germline, CDR1 SQVTM and CDR2 ANQGSEA. CDR3 nucleotide sequence: TGCAGCGTTGTAGGCGGGAGGGCCGACACCGGGGAGCTGTTTTTT. Its protein is CSVVGGRADTGELFF.

This clonotype was detected ten times or more. The rearrangement links TRBV20-1 to TRBJ2-4; D is unclear. Trimming removed 3 bases at V and 0 bases at J, with 6 bases between. The germline V gene encodes CDR1 DFQATT and CDR2 SNEGSKA (reference sequence). The CDR3 contains 13 residues. The CDR3 loop reads CSASDIAKNIQYF. The CDR3 region has the DNA TGCAGTGCTAGTGATATAGCCAAAAACATTCAGTACTTC.

This clonotype was found a few times. The rearrangement links TRBV24-1 to TRBJ2-1; D may correspond to TRBD1 or TRBD2 (5 bases each). The V end lost 5 bases, the J end lost 6 bases, and 19 bases lay between the germline ends. The CDR3 is made up of 16 amino acids. Germline lookup yields CDR1 KGHDR and CDR2 SFDVKD. Here the CDR3 reads CATSGRTGTGRNEQFF. For the CDR3, the DNA is TGTGCCACCAGTGGTCGAACCGGGACCGGCCGCAATGAGCAGTTCTTC.

V is TRBV5-1 and J is TRBJ1-1; TRBD1 agrees at 10 bases. Unmatched junction bases numbered 12, after V lost 3 bases and J lost 13 bases. The germline gives CDR1 SGHRS, CDR2 YFSETQ. The CDR3 is 14 amino acids. The CDR3 here is CASSSAGTGATIFF. In nucleotides, the CDR3 is TGCGCCAGCAGCTCCGCCGGGACAGGGGCGACGATTTTCTTT.

V and J are TRBV15 and TRBJ1-2; maybe TRBD1 (6 bases). Trimming cost V 0 bases and J 4 bases, with 18 bases left between them. In germline, CDR1 is LNHNV, CDR2 YYDKDF (reference sequence). This CDR3 spans 17 amino acids. CDR3 nucleotides: TGTGCCACCAGCAGAGATCCCACAGGGATTGAAGGCTATGGCTACACCTTC. Translation: CATSRDPTGIEGYGYTF.

The V and J genes are TRBV7-2 and TRBJ2-7, with D perhaps assigned TRBD1 or TRBD2 (6 bases each). The CDR3 is 14 amino acids. Germline V gene lookup returns CDR1 SGHTA and CDR2 FQGNSA. The ends were cut back, 8 bases at V and 0 bases at J, with 14 bases in the middle. The DNA of the CDR3 is TGTGCCAGCCAAGGGGGGCGAAGCTCCTACGAGCAGTACTTC. The encoded protein is CASQGGRSSYEQYF.

This clonotype was picked up a small number of times. The CDR3 DNA is TGCAGTGCTAGAGATGCAGGGTATCGGCGCAATCAGCCCCAGCATTTT. This gives the protein CSARDAGYRRNQPQHF. The chain uses TRBV20-1 and TRBJ1-5, with a possible D match to TRBD1 (5 bases). There are 16 residues in the CDR3. Trimming cost V 0 bases and J 2 bases, with 14 bases left between them. Germline V gene data show CDR1 as DFQATT and CDR2 as SNEGSKA (reference sequence).

The chain links TRBV7-2 to TRBJ2-3; 7 bases align to TRBD2. Germline-derived CDR1 and CDR2 are SGHTA and FQGNSA. This CDR3 is built from 15 residues. J was trimmed by 2 bases and V by 3 bases; bases with no gene match: 5. CDR3 sequence: CASSFKRGVTDTQYF. In nucleotides, the CDR3 is TGTGCCAGCAGCTTTAAGCGGGGAGTCACAGATACGCAGTATTTT.

There are a few counts of this clonotype. The V gene is TRBV7-9, the J gene TRBJ1-2; no clear D. Deletions cut 3 bases from V and 6 bases from J, with 2 bases between. The CDR3 spans 10 residues. Germline V gene data show CDR1 as SEHNR and CDR2 as FQNEAQ (reference sequence). CDR3 region: CASSFDGYTF. DNA of the CDR3: TGTGCCAGCAGCTTTGATGGCTACACCTTC.

This clonotype was seen a handful of times. The chain carries TRBV10-3 and TRBJ1-4; D unresolved. The CDR3 contains 11 residues. Germline CDR1 is ENHRY and CDR2 is SYGVKD. Trimming shortened V by 3 bases and J by 7 bases, and 3 bases separated the two germline ends. CDR3 sequence: CAISDGEKLFF. DNA for the CDR3: TGTGCCATCAGTGACGGTGAAAAACTGTTTTTT.

V is TRBV24-1 and J is TRBJ2-1; no clear D. The CDR3 runs to 16 residues. With 2 bases removed from V and 0 bases from J, the gap between germline ends came to 10 bases. CDR1 and CDR2 (germline): KGHDR, SFDVKD. This CDR3 is CATSDSRAISYNEQFF. DNA for the CDR3: TGTGCCACCAGTGATTCTCGGGCTATCTCCTACAATGAGCAGTTCTTC.

V gene TRBV29-1 combines with J gene TRBJ2-3; tentative D call: TRBD2 (6 bases). The CDR3 loop spans 14 amino acids. Germline CDR1 and CDR2: SQVTM and ANQGSEA. Trimming shortened V by 8 bases and J by 6 bases, and 21 bases separated the two germline ends. For the CDR3, the DNA is TGCAGCATTAAGGCGGGGCTACACATGGATACGCAGTATTTT. Residues: CSIKAGLHMDTQYF.

The chain links TRBV12-3 or TRBV12-4 to TRBJ2-5, with a weak D call TRBD1 (6 bases). The end of the DNA fits TRBJ2-1 better, so the J call may be wrong. The CDR3 totals 15 residues. DNA of the CDR3: TGTGCCAGCAGTGCCCGGGACACAAACTACAATGAGCAGTTCTTC. Translation: CASSARDTNYNEQFF.

The chain couples TRBV6-1 to TRBJ2-3, with 10 bases fitting TRBD2. The germline V gene has CDR1 MNHNS and CDR2 SASEGT. The CDR3 sequence is 16 residues long. The ends lost 8 bases at V and 1 base at J; junction bases unmatched: 9. As DNA, the CDR3 is TGTGCCAGCCGCCGCGGGCTAGCGGGGGGCACAGATACGCAGTATTTT. This gives the protein CASRRGLAGGTDTQYF.

The chain uses TRBV5-1 and TRBJ1-6, with a weak D call TRBD1 (6 bases). The V gene lost 4 bases and the J gene lost 7 bases, with 21 bases spanning the gap. The CDR3 extends over 17 amino acids. Germline CDR1 reads SGHRS; CDR2 reads YFSETQ. This CDR3 reads CASSPSPPQGGNSPLHF. CDR3 nucleotide sequence: TGCGCCAGCAGCCCATCCCCACCACAGGGTGGGAATTCACCCCTCCACTTT.

In this sample, this clonotype turned up a few times. The CDR3 protein is CATSQGGGNNEQFF. As DNA, the CDR3 is TGCGCCACATCTCAAGGCGGGGGTAACAATGAGCAGTTCTTC. V is TRBV5-1 and J is TRBJ2-5; 7 positions agree with TRBD2. The J call may be faulty, since TRBJ2-1 better matches the DNA end. The V gene's germline CDR1 is SGHRS and CDR2 YFSETQ. The CDR3 spans 14 residues.

This clonotype was observed a few times. The V gene is TRBV2, the J gene TRBJ2-5; 12 bases align to TRBD1. The J call is in doubt because the DNA end fits TRBJ2-1 better. Germline CDR1 reads SNHLY; CDR2 reads FYNNEI. This CDR3 has 14 amino acids. This chain's CDR3 is CASRGQGAPNEQFF. CDR3 sequence (DNA): TGTGCCAGCAGGGGACAGGGGGCGCCCAATGAGCAGTTCTTC.

This rearrangement joins TRBV5-1 to TRBJ2-5; 7 bases are a match to TRBD1. The CDR3 contains 17 residues. Germline lookup yields CDR1 SGHRS and CDR2 YFSETQ. V dropped 4 bases and J dropped 2; count of bases not matched to a gene: 14. The CDR3 loop reads CASSRGIDRVGQETQYF. In nucleotides, the CDR3 is TGCGCCAGCAGCCGGGGAATAGACAGGGTGGGACAAGAGACCCAGTACTTC.

This clonotype was seen a few times. This chain connects TRBV5-1 to TRBJ2-7; 7 positions agree with TRBD2. With V trimmed by 4 bases and J by 4 bases, 11 bases remained unmatched. CDR1 is SGHRS and CDR2 is YFSETQ in the germline V gene. The CDR3 has 15 amino acids. In DNA form, the CDR3 reads TGCGCCAGCAGCCATTGGGGGGGATCGGTTTACGAGCAGTACTTC. Translation gives CASSHWGGSVYEQYF.

V gene TRBV7-2 combines with J gene TRBJ2-5, with TRBD2 as a possible D gene (6 bases). The J call could be wrong; TRBJ2-1 is a better fit for the DNA end. Per the germline V gene, CDR1 is SGHTA and CDR2 is FQGNSA. The CDR3 length is 14 residues. CDR3 loop: CASSLLSGPYEQFF. The CDR3 DNA reads as TGTGCCAGCAGCTTATTGAGCGGGCCGTATGAGCAGTTCTTC.